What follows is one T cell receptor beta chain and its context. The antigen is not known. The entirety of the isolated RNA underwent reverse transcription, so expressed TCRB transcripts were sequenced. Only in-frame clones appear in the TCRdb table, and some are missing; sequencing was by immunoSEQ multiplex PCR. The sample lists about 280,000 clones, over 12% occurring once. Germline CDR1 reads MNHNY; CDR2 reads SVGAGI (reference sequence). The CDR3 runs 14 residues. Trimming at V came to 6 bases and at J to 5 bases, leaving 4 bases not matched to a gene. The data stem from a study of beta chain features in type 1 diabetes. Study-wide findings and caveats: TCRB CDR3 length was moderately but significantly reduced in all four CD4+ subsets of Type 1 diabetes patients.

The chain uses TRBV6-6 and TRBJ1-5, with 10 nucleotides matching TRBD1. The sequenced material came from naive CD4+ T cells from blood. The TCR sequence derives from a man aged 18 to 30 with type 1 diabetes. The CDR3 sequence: CASRTGQGDQPQHF. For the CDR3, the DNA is TGTGCCAGCAGGACCGGACAGGGGGATCAGCCCCAGCATTTT.